This is a list of T cell receptor beta chains from one sample in a study of T-cell reconstitution after alpha-beta-depleted transplantation in children. Each CDR3 protein gets one entry after TCRdb re-called the PCR reads with MiXCR. The sample holds some 200,000 distinct CDR3 sequences, roughly 8.1% seen once. This sample comprised PBMCs, mostly from graft donor cells, obtained 360 days after TCRalphabeta/CD19-depleted stem cell transplant. The source of these receptors is a male patient between 2 and 15 years old who had a stem cell transplant for acute myeloid leukemia, so the T cells may come from the graft donor. CDR3s include the opening cysteine and the closing phenylalanine or tryptophan. The D gene is left open where the match is weak. Clone sizes are given selectively: once, few, many, or a class where the clone is expanded.

TRBJ2-7 TRBV30 NA NA CAWSVRTAGFYEQYF
TRBJ2-7 TRBV12-3/TRBV12-4 few NA CASSVTIGYEQYF
TRBJ2-7 TRBV20-1 NA TRBD2 CSARDRRLAGEWEQYF
TRBJ2-3 TRBV12-3/TRBV12-4 many TRBD1 CASSSTGGDTQYF
TRBJ2-3 TRBV2 few TRBD2 CASSEAGAGAADTQYF
TRBJ2-3 TRBV11-2 few TRBD1 CASSLPPTGDTQYF
TRBJ1-5 TRBV20-1 NA NA CSASKDSDFINQPQHF
TRBJ2-7 TRBV5-1 many TRBD2 CASSLALGTSGSSYEQYF
TRBJ2-3 TRBV24-1 many TRBD1 CATSDNDRDIPDTQYF
TRBJ1-2 TRBV7-9 few TRBD1 CASSLTRTGPNYGYTF
TRBJ1-2 TRBV10-3 many TRBD1 CAISPGQAAYGYTF
TRBJ2-3 TRBV6-6 NA NA CASRLDPTDTQYF
TRBJ2-5 TRBV12-3/TRBV12-4 few NA CASSLTSSVVGGTQYF
TRBJ1-1 TRBV5-1 many TRBD1 CASSQGGFTEAFF
TRBJ2-2 TRBV4-1 many NA CASSQEGPRAGELFF
TRBJ1-4 TRBV28 many TRBD1 CASSADREIEKLFF
TRBJ2-2 TRBV12-3/TRBV12-4 few NA CASKKQDLGGELFF
TRBJ2-7 TRBV5-8 NA TRBD1 CASSFLSGGHYEQYF
TRBJ2-1 TRBV5-1 few NA CASKGGNEQFF
TRBJ2-5 TRBV12-3/TRBV12-4 NA TRBD1 CASSPGTGSMRETQYF
TRBJ2-1 TRBV5-1 NA TRBD2 CASSAEGTSRRYNEQFF
TRBJ2-3 TRBV11-2 many NA CASRRLPETDTQYF
TRBJ2-5 TRBV12-3/TRBV12-4 many TRBD2 CASSFVLAVLETQYF
TRBJ2-7 TRBV12-3/TRBV12-4 many NA CASTRGVDYEQYF
TRBJ2-4 TRBV7-2 NA TRBD2 CASSLVAGGSKNIQYF
TRBJ2-7 TRBV10-3 many NA CAISAHYEQYF
TRBJ1-5 TRBV5-8 NA TRBD1 CASGRQGSNQPQHF
TRBJ1-5 TRBV12-3/TRBV12-4 NA TRBD1 CASSETGGRVQPQHF
TRBJ2-3 TRBV9 NA NA CASSVALGTDTQYF
TRBJ2-1 TRBV7-8 many NA CASSPITGSYNEQFF
TRBJ2-2 TRBV19 many NA CASRSVPGELFF
TRBJ2-5 TRBV6-2/TRBV6-3 many TRBD2 CASRPLAGAYQETQYF
TRBJ1-1 TRBV7-3 NA NA CASDLMGVLGPTEAFF
TRBJ1-1 TRBV6-1 NA NA CASSVWVNTEAFF
TRBJ1-1 TRBV25-1 many NA CASSEVGVPPAFF
TRBJ2-7 TRBV10-3 NA NA CAISESDSGPAYEQYF
TRBJ2-1 TRBV20-1 many NA CSARVAGKSTEQFF
TRBJ2-7 TRBV12-3/TRBV12-4 few TRBD1 CASSGPGTGPYEQYF
TRBJ2-2 TRBV7-3 NA TRBD2 CASSLLASGPGELFF
TRBJ2-3 TRBV2 NA NA CASRDSLAFDTQYF
TRBJ2-2 TRBV10-3 NA NA CAIREKNTGELFF
TRBJ1-6 TRBV2 many TRBD1 CASRDRGRFEPLHF
TRBJ1-3 TRBV15 few TRBD1 CATSRDGGQGRGNTIYF
TRBJ1-5 TRBV7-8 many TRBD1 CASSSGQGSSQPQHF
TRBJ2-3 TRBV7-6 many TRBD2 CASSFPRLAGPDTQYF
TRBJ2-1 TRBV12-3/TRBV12-4 many TRBD2 CASTSGLAVYNEQFF
TRBJ2-7 TRBV12-3/TRBV12-4 many NA CASSSREGTYEQYF
TRBJ2-3 TRBV3-1 many TRBD2 CASSQDSLAGNTDTQYF
TRBJ2-7 TRBV20-1 many NA CSALPLARYEQYF
TRBJ2-3 TRBV4-3 few NA CASSPGRFGDTQYF
TRBJ2-5 TRBV20-1 NA NA CSASGSVRETQYF
TRBJ2-1 TRBV5-5 NA NA CASSRDRHPYNEQFF
TRBJ2-7 TRBV5-1 many TRBD2 CASSSTSGNYEQYF
TRBJ2-7 TRBV27 few NA CASSFGGWSEQYF
TRBJ2-2 TRBV5-1 NA TRBD2 CASSLTRLAGGPAGELFF
TRBJ2-6 TRBV27 many NA CASSLWGSGANVLTF
TRBJ2-1 TRBV5-1 many TRBD2 CASSGRGTSGRAYEQFF
TRBJ2-5 TRBV12-3/TRBV12-4 many NA CASSFSETQYF
TRBJ2-1 TRBV12-3/TRBV12-4 few TRBD2 CASSLGLASGRYNEQFF